The clone carrying this T cell receptor beta chain showed up many times. The source of the sample is a study of response to subunit inactivated influenza vaccine. V was shortened by 5 bases and J by 2 bases, with 13 bases between the two germline ends. The CDR3 sequence is 14 residues long. Germline lookup yields CDR1 SGHRS and CDR2 YFSETQ. TCRdb analysed the RT-PCR reads with MiXCR anew, one entry per CDR3 protein. The table lists some 540,000 distinct CDR3 sequences, roughly 23% of them singletons. These same data were also listed under a study on T cells expressing NK-cell markers. That publication notes: UMIs were included in TCR beta cDNA generated by 5'RACE template switching.

V is TRBV5-1 and J is TRBJ1-1, with D hard to call. The receptor was derived from a man in his fifties who received an inactivated influenza vaccine. Sequencing used CD4+ T cells sorted from PBMCs, obtained approximately 12 days after vaccination. The CDR3, as DNA: TGCGCCAGCAGGCTCCAGCTGGGAAACACTGAAGCTTTCTTT. Its protein is CASRLQLGNTEAFF.